Given below is one T cell receptor beta chain in context. Antigen: not known. The data were obtained in a study of tumor-infiltrating lymphocytes in localized non-small cell lung cancer. Using immunoSEQ multiplex PCR, the repertoire was profiled, and TCRdb retains in-frame clones only, with some absent. The sample has about 15,000 clones; around 82% are singletons. Study-wide results and limits: T-cell fraction did not differ between immunotypes IM1 and IM2. Different pieces of the same tissue went to different assays, confounding technical variation with intratumor heterogeneity. Higher tumor T cell infiltration than in uninvolved lung was supported by TCRbeta sequencing.

This TCR was sampled from a human donor with non-small cell lung cancer. Sequenced: uninvolved lung tissue not adjacent to the tumor.

This chain's CDR3 is CASSVGAGRGETQYF. CDR3 DNA sequence: TGTGCCAGCAGCGTAGGTGCAGGGAGGGGAGAGACCCAGTACTTC. The chain joins TRBV9 to TRBJ2-5; 7 positions match TRBD2. The V gene end was trimmed by 0 bases and the J gene end by 4 bases; junction bases not matched to a gene: 6. The CDR3 covers 15 residues. Germline CDR1 and CDR2: SGDLS and YYNGEE.